The sequence of this T cell receptor (beta chain) was determined in a study of T cell changes during pregnancy in multiple sclerosis. Repertoires were generated with immunoSEQ multiplex PCR, while TCRdb's copy carries only in-frame clones and drops some. Of more than 25,000 clones listed, around 91% are singletons. In germline, CDR1 is LGHNA, CDR2 YSLEER. This CDR3 region has 16 residues. Trimming pared 0 bases from V and 6 bases from J, leaving 17 bases between. V usage is TRBV4-3 and J usage is TRBJ1-2, with a weak D call TRBD1 (5 bases). The TCR comes from a female donor in good health, enrolled as a control in a pregnancy study. The material was CD8+ T cells from peripheral blood mononuclear cells, obtained in the second trimester of pregnancy. Here the CDR3 reads CASSQDRHRQIDGYTF. CDR3 bases: TGCGCCAGCAGCCAAGATCGTCACAGGCAAATTGATGGCTACACCTTC.